This TCR beta chain emerged from a study of blood T cell repertoires in COVID-19. Study as a whole: Acute and convalescent COVID-19 specimens originated in the United States, Italy and Spain. The analysed material was cDNA or gDNA that came from T cells, B-cell-depleted T cells, or PBMCs.

Source study methods: Researchers report that nucleated cell counts were estimated from reference gene primer amplification. Method: immunoSEQ multiplex PCR; TCRdb's copy keeps in-frame clones and lacks some. That table gives V, J and clone size, and the DNA gave D and trimming. Of over 120,000 clones detected, roughly 84% appear once; the ten largest clones hold 2.6%. V was clipped by 1 base and J by 3 bases, with 16 bases between them. Germline values: CDR1 SGHTA, CDR2 FQGNSA. There are 16 residues in the CDR3. This clone has just a few counts. Source material: peripheral blood. The chain has TRBV7-2 and TRBJ2-7, with a possible D match to TRBD1 (6 bases). This TCR was recovered from a human donor with acute or convalescent COVID-19. The donor label of this sample is uncertain. Written as DNA, the CDR3 is TGTGCCAGCAGCTTAGATTTTGGCGGACAGCTCTACGAGCAGTACTTC. Residues: CASSLDFGGQLYEQYF.